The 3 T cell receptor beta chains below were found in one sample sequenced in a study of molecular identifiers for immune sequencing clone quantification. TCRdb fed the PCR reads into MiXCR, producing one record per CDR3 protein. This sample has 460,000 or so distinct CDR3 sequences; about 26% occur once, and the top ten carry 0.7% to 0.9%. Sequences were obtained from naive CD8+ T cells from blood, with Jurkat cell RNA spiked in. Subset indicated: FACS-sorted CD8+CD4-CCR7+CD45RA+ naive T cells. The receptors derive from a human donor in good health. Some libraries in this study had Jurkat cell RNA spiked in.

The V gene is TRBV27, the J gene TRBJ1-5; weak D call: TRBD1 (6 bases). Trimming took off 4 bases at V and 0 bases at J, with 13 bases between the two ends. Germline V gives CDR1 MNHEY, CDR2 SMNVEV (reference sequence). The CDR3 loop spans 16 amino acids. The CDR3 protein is CASSSIPGASNQPQHF. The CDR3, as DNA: TGTGCCAGCAGTTCCATTCCAGGGGCTAGCAATCAGCCCCAGCATTTT.

The CDR3, as DNA: TGTGCCACCAGTGGAATTCCGGGACAGGGGACGAACACCGGGGAGCTGTTTTTT. Translation: CATSGIPGQGTNTGELFF. V gene TRBV24-1 combines with J gene TRBJ2-2; 10 bases fit TRBD1. Per germline, CDR1 KGHDR and CDR2 SFDVKD. J was trimmed by 0 bases and V by 5 bases; bases with no gene match: 8. The CDR3 consists of 18 residues.

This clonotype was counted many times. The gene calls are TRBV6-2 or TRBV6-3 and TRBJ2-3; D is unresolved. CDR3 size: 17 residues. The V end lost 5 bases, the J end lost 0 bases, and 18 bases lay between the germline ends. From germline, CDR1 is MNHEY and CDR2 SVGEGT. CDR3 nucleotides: TGTGCCAGCAGTCGCCGGGTCGGTACGCTTAGCACAGATACGCAGTATTTT. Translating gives CASSRRVGTLSTDTQYF.